This T cell receptor (beta chain) was documented in a study of blood T cell repertoires in COVID-19 (dated by TCRdb to the early 2020s). Broadly, across the study: Samples covering the acute and convalescent phases of COVID-19 were provided by collaborators in the United States, Italy and Spain. Samples were obtained from the ongoing ImmuneRACE study (first 160 participants) and from about 1,300 subjects provided by 6 global collaborators. The prospective study material was composed of cDNA or gDNA derived from T cells, B-cell-depleted T cells, or PBMCs. Where available, HLA class I and class II types were taken from metadata supplied by the sample provider and were not determined by assay-based typing. The repertoires were released in a freely available public database meant as a resource for research on the immune response to SARS-CoV-2. Nearly every sample came with metadata listing a de-identified subject ID, COVID-19 status, age in years and sex. The dataset comprised deeply sampled blood TCRbeta repertoires from subjects exposed to, actively infected with, or recovered from COVID-19. On the study overall, not on this receptor specifically: The amount of clinical and demographic metadata varied by source and participant and was provided uncurated.

Each collaborating institution followed its own protocols to collect whole blood in K2EDTA tubes. For TCRbeta analysis, collaborators shipped samples as frozen whole blood, isolated PBMCs, or DNA extracted from either of those sample types. Notes on this clone: Its antigen remains undetermined. The input lacks base qualities; no much larger clone sits a single base away.

TCRbeta CDR3 regions were amplified from genomic DNA using the immunoSEQ Assay, a bias-controlled multiplex PCR. From the authors' description of their analysis: Nucleated cell counts per sample were estimated from amplification of reference gene primers within the assay. Sequence reads were collapsed and filtered to measure the absolute abundance of every unique TCRbeta CDR3 rearrangement. For each sample, productive Simpson clonality was calculated by taking the square root of Simpson's diversity index across productive rearrangements. What TCRdb holds here is the immuneACCESS table cut down to in-frame rearrangements. Part of the clones is not present; checked against another copy, under half of the missing clones reflect an unresolved V gene, and the others are unexplained. Clonal size and the V and J genes are those of that table, whereas D and trimming came from the DNA. The sample includes roughly 86,000 clones, with just under 85% observed a single time. The ten largest make up around 3.3% of the sample.

The receptor's source is a middle-aged man with acute or convalescent COVID-19. Sequencing was carried out using peripheral blood.

The DNA reads as follows: TGTGCCAGCAGCTCAGGCGTAAACACCATATATTTT. Translated, it reads CASSSGVNTIYF. Here the chain combines TRBV28 and TRBJ1-3, with the D segment identity uncertain. The germline V gene provides CDR1 MDHEN and CDR2 SYDVKM. From its cysteine to its phenylalanine, the CDR3 spans 12 amino acids. CDR3 DNA is the only sequence kept; it has 36 bases, read in frame from the first base. The V end loses 6 bases and the J end loses 6 bases, and a stretch of 9 bases separates them.